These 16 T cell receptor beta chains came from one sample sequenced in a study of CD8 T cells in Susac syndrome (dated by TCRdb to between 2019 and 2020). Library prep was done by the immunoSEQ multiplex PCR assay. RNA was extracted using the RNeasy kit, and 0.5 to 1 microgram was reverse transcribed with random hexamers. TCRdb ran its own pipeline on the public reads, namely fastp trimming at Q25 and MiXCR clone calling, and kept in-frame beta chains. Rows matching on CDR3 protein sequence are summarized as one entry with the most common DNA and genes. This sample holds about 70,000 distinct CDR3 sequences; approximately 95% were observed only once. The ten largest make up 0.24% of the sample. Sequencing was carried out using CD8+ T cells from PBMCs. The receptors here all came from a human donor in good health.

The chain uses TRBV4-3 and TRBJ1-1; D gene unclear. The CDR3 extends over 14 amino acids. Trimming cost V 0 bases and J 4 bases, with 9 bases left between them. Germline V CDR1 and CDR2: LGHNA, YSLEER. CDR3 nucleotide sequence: TGCGCCAGCAGCCAAGATGTGAGTGGCACTGAAGCTTTCTTT. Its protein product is CASSQDVSGTEAFF.

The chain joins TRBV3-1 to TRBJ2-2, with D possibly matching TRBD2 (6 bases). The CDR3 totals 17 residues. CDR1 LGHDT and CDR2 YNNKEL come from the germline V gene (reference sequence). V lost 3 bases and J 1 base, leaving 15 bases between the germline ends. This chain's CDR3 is CASSQGGLAGNTGELFF. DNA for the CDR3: TGTGCCAGCAGCCAGGGGGGACTGGCGGGGAACACCGGGGAGCTGTTTTTT.

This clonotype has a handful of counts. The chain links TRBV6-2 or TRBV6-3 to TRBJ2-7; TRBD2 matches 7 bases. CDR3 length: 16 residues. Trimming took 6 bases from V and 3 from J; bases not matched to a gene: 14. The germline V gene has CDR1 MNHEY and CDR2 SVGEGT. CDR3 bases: TGTGCCAGCAGCCCCACGCTAGTAGCGGGCTACTACGAGCAGTACGTC. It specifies CASSPTLVAGYYEQYV.

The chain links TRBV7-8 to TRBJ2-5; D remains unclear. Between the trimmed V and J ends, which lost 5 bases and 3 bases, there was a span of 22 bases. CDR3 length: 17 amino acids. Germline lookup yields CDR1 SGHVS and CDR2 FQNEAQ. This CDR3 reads CASSPGALRVEEETQYF. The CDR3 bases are TGTGCCAGCAGCCCAGGCGCCCTTAGGGTAGAGGAAGAGACCCAGTACTTC.

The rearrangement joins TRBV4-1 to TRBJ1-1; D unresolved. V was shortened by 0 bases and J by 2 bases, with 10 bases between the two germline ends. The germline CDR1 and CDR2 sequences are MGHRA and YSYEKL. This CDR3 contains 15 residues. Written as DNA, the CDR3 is TGCGCCAGCAGCCAAGAGCCTCTGTCCAACACTGAAGCTTTCTTT. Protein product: CASSQEPLSNTEAFF.

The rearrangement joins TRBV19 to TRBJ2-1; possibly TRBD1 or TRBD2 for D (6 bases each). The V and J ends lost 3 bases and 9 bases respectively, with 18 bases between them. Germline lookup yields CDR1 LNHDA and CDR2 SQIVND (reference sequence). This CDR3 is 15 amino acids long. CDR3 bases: TGTGCCAGTAGTATGGGGGGCGGCGGTGTGGCTGAGCAGTTCTTC. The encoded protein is CASSMGGGGVAEQFF.

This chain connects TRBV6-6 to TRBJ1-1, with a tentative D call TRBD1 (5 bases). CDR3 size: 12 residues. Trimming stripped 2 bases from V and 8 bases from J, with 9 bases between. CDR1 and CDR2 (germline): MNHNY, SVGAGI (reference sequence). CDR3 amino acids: CASSYEGPEAFF. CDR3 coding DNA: TGTGCCAGCAGTTACGAGGGACCCGAAGCTTTCTTT.

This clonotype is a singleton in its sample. The CDR3 loop reads CASSTDRVLTGELFF. The CDR3 bases are TGTGCCAGCAGTACTGACAGGGTTCTCACCGGGGAGCTGTTTTTT. The chain has TRBV7-9 and TRBJ2-2; 7 nucleotides agree with TRBD1. Unmatched junction bases numbered 8, after V lost 6 bases and J lost 4 bases. CDR3 length: 15 residues. CDR1 is SEHNR and CDR2 is FQNEAQ in the germline V gene (reference sequence). Drawing the rest from reference TRBV7-9 and TRBJ2-2, the complete variable domain is DTGVSQNPRHKITKRGQNVTFRCDPISEHNRLYWYRQTLGQGPEFLTYFQNEAQLEKSRLLSDRFSAERPKGSFSTLEIQRTEQGDSAMYLCASSTDRVLTGELFFGEGSRLTVL.

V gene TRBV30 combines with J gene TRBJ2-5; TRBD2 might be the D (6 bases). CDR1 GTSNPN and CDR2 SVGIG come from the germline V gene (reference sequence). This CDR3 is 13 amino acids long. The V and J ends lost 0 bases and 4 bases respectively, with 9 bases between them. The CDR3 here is CAWSVWGGETQYF. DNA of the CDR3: TGTGCCTGGAGTGTTTGGGGAGGAGAGACCCAGTACTTC.

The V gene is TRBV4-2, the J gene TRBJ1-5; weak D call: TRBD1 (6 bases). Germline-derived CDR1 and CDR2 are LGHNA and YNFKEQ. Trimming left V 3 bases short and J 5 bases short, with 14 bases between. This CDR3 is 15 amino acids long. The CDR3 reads CASSQDLQGDQPQHF. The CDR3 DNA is TGTGCCAGCAGCCAGGATCTACAGGGCGATCAGCCCCAGCATTTT.

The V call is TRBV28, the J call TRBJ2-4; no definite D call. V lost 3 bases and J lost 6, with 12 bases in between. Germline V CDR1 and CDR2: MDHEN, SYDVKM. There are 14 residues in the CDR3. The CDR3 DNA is TGTGCCAGCAGTTTCGCGGCTAGTGGAAACATTCAGTACTTC. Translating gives CASSFAASGNIQYF.

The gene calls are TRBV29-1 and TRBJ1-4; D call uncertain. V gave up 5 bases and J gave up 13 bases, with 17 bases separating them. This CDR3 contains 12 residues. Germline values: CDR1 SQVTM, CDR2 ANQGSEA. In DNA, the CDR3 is TGCAGCGTTTCGGCGGACGCCCCGGGACTGTTTTTT. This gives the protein CSVSADAPGLFF.

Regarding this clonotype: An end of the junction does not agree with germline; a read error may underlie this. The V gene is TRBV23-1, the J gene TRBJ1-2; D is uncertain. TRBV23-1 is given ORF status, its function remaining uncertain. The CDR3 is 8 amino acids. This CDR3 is CASSRAIF. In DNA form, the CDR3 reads TGCGCCAGCAGCCGCGCCATCTTC.

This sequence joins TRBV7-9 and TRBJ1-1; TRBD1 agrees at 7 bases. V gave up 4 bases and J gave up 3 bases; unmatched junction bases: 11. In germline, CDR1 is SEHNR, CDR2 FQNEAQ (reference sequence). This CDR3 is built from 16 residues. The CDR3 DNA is TGTGCCAGCAGCTCGCTGACAGGGTCACCGGACACTGAAGCTTTCTTT. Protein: CASSSLTGSPDTEAFF.

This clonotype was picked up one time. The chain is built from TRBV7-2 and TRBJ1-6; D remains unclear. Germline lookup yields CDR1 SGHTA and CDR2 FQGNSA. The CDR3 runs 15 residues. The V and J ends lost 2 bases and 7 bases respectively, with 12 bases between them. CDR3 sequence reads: CASSLYGEPNSPLHF. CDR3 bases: TGTGCCAGCAGCTTATATGGGGAACCGAATTCACCCCTCCACTTT.

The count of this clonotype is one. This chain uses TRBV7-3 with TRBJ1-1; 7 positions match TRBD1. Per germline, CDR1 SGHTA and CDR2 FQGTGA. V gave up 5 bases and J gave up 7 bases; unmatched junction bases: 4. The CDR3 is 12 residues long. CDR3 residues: CASSPGGDEAFF. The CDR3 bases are TGTGCCAGCAGCCCAGGGGGGGATGAAGCTTTCTTT.